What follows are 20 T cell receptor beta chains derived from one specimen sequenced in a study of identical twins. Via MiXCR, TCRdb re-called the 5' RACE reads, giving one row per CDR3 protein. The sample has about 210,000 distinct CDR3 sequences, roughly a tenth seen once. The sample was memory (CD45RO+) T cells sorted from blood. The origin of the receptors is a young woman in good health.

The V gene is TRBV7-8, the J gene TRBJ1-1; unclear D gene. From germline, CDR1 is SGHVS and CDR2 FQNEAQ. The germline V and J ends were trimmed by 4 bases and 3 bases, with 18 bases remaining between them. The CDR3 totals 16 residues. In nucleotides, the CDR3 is TGTGCCAGCAGCTCCGACGCAATACCTAGGGACACTGAAGCTTTCTTT. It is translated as CASSSDAIPRDTEAFF.

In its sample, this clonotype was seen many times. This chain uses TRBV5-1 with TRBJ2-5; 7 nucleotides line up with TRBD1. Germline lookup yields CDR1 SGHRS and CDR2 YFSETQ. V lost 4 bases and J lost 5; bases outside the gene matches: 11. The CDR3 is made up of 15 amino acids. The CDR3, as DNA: TGCGCCAGCAGCCTCCTGACAGGGAACGGTGAGACCCAGTACTTC. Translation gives CASSLLTGNGETQYF.

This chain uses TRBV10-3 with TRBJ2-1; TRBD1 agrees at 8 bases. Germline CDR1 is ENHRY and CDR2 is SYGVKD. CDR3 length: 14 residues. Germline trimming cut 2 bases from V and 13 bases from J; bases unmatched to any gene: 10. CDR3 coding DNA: TGTGCCATCAGTGAGGGCTACGACAGGGGAAGTCAGTTCTTC. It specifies CAISEGYDRGSQFF.

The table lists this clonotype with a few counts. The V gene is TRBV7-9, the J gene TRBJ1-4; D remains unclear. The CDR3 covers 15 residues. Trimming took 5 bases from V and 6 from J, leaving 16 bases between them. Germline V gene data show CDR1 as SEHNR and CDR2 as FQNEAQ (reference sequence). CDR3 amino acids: CASSRGLPGDEKLFF. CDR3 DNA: TGTGCCAGCAGCAGAGGACTTCCGGGCGATGAAAAACTGTTTTTT.

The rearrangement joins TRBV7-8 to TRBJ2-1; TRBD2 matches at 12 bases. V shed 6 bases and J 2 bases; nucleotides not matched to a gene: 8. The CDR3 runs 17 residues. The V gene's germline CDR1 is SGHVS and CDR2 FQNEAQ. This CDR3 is CASRSRLAGDPYNEQFF. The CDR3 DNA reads TGTGCCAGCAGATCAAGACTAGCGGGGGACCCCTACAATGAGCAGTTCTTC.

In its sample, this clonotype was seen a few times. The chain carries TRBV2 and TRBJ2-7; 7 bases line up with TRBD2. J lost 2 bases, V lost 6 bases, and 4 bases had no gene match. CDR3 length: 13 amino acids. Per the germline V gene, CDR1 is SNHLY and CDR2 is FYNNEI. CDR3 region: CASSDGTTYEQYF. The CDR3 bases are TGTGCCAGCAGCGACGGGACTACCTACGAGCAGTACTTC.

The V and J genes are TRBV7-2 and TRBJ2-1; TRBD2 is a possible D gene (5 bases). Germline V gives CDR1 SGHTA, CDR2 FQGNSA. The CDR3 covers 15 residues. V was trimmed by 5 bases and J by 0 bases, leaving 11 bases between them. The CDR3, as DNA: TGTGCCAGCAGCCAGCTGGGGAGCTCCTACAATGAGCAGTTCTTC. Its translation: CASSQLGSSYNEQFF.

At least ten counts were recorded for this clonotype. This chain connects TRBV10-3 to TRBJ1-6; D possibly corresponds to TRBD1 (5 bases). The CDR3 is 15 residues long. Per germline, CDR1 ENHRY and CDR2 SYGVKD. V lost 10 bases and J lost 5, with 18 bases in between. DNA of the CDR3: TGTGCCACTGGGCCCATGGGGGAAAATAATTCACCCCTCCACTTT. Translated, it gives CATGPMGENNSPLHF.

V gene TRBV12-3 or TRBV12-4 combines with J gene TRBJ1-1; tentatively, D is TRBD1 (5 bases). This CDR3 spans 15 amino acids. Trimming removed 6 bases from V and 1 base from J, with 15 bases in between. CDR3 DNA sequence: TGTGCCAGCAGGAATCGGGGACGGACGAACACTGAAGCTTTCTTT. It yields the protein CASRNRGRTNTEAFF.

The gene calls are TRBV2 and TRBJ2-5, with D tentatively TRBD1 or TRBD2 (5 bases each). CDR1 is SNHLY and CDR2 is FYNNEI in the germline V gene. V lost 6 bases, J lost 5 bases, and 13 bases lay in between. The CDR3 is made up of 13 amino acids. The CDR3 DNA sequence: TGTGCCAGCAGCCGAGGGGCTGGGGAGACCCAGTACTTC. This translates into CASSRGAGETQYF.

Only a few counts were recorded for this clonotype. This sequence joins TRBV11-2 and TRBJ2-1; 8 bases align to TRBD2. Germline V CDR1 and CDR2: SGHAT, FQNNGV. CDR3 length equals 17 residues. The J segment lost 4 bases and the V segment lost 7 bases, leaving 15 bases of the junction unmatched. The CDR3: CASTSLAVGGDYNEQFF. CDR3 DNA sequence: TGTGCCAGCACCTCACTAGCGGTGGGTGGTGATTACAATGAGCAGTTCTTC.

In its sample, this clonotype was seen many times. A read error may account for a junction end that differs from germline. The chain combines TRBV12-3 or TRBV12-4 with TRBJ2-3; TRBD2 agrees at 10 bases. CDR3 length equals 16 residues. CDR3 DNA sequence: TGTGCCAGCAGTGTAGCTAGCGGGAGTCGAGCAGATACGCAGTATTTT. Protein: CASSVASGSRADTQYF.

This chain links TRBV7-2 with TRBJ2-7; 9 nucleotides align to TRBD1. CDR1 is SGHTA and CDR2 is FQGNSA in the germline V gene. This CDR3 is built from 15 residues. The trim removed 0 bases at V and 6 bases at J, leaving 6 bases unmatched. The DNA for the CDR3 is TGTGCCAGCAGCTTAGCAGGACAGGGGAAGGTCGAGCAGTACTTC. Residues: CASSLAGQGKVEQYF.

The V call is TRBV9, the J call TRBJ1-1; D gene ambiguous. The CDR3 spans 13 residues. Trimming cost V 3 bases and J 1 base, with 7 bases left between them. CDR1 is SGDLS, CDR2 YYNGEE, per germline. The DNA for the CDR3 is TGTGCCAGCAGCGCCTCAGCGAACACTGAAGCTTTCTTT. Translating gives CASSASANTEAFF.

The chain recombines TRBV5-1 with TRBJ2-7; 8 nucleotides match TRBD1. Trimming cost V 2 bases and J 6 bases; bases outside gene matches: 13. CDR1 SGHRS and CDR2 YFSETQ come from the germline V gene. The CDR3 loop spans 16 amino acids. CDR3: CASSLYAGTGLGEQYF. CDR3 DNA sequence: TGCGCCAGCAGCTTATACGCCGGGACAGGTCTGGGCGAGCAGTACTTC.

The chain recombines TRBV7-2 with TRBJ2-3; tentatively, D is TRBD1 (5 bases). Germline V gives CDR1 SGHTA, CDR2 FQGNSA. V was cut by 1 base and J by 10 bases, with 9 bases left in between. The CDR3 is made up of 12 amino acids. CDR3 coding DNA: TGTGCCAGCAGCTTAGAGGGGTTAGCGCAGTATTTT. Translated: CASSLEGLAQYF.

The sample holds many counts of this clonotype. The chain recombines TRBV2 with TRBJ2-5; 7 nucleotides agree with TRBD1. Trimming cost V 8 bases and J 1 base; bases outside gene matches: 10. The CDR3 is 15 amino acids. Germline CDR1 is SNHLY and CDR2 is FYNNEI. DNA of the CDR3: TGTGCCAGCCAAACTCAGGACAGGTTCCAAGAGACCCAGTACTTC. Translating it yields CASQTQDRFQETQYF.

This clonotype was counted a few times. CDR3 sequence (DNA): TGCAGCGTTGAAGGCCACAGCACAGATACGCAGTATTTT. It is translated as CSVEGHSTDTQYF. The V call is TRBV29-1, the J call TRBJ2-3, with unresolved D. The germline V gene has CDR1 SQVTM and CDR2 ANQGSEA. Trimming pared 1 base from V and 0 bases from J, leaving 5 bases between. The CDR3 length is 13 residues.

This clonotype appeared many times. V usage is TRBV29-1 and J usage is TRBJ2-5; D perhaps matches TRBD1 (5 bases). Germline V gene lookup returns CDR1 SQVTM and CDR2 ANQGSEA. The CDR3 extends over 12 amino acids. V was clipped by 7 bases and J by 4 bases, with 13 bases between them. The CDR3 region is CSARTQGETQYF. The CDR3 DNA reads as TGCAGCGCACGGACCCAGGGAGAGACCCAGTACTTC.

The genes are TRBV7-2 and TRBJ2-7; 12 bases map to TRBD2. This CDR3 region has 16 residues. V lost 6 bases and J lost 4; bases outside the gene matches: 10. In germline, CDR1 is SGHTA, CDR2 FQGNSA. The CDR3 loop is CASRTSGSPSLYEQYF. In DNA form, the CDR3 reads TGTGCCAGCAGGACTAGCGGGAGTCCCTCACTTTACGAGCAGTACTTC.